The 29 T cell receptor beta chains below all came from one sample that was sequenced in a study of vaccination and CD4 T cells after COVID-19. An Oncomine TCR Beta short-read assay was used to sequence the DNA from cultured CD4+ T cells. MiXCR, applied by TCRdb to the PCR reads, yields one record per CDR3 protein. The table lists around 21,000 distinct CDR3 sequences, 42% of them singletons. Time point meaning: late sampling 161 to 241 days after vaccination in a few convalescent patients. Treatment noted: roughly 11-day PBMC culture with coronavirus spike peptide pools or control peptides (ViraFEST assay). Their recognized antigens are unknown. Specimen: CD4+ T cells from blood, cultured in vitro, collected about 7 months after SARS-CoV-2 vaccination. The receptors originated from a human donor who had recovered from COVID-19.

The chain carries TRBV6-2 or TRBV6-3 and TRBJ1-6; TRBD1 matches 7 bases. CDR3 length: 15 amino acids. The germline gives CDR1 MNHEY, CDR2 SVGEGT. Unmatched junction bases numbered 8, after V lost 7 bases and J lost 5 bases. The CDR3 sequence is CASNRRQGDNSPLHF. The CDR3 DNA follows: TGTGCCAGCAATCGCCGTCAGGGGGATAATTCACCCCTCCACTTT.

This clonotype has more than one count but fewer than ten. CDR3 nucleotide sequence: TGTGCCAGCAGCTCACTGACAGGAGGAGGAGAGACCCAGTACTTC. Protein: CASSSLTGGGETQYF. V is TRBV28 and J is TRBJ2-1; possibly TRBD1 for D (6 bases). The J call may be in error: the DNA end matches TRBJ2-5 better. The CDR3 consists of 15 residues. Germline V CDR1 and CDR2: MDHEN, SYDVKM.

The chain recombines TRBV6-1 with TRBJ2-7; TRBD1 agrees at 7 bases. There are 14 residues in the CDR3. Trimming took 5 bases from V and 0 from J; bases not matched to a gene: 4. Germline loops: CDR1 MNHNS, CDR2 SASEGT. CDR3 loop: CASSQQGSSYEQYF. The CDR3 DNA reads as TGTGCCAGCAGTCAACAGGGGAGCTCCTACGAGCAGTACTTC.

This chain joins TRBV6-5 and TRBJ1-2; tentative D call: TRBD1 (6 bases). The CDR3 covers 15 residues. V was trimmed by 0 bases and J by 7 bases, leaving 15 bases between them. Looked up from germline, CDR1 is MNHEY and CDR2 is SVGAGI. The CDR3 loop is CASSYSETGVGGYTF. CDR3 bases: TGTGCCAGCAGTTACTCCGAGACAGGAGTCGGTGGCTACACCTTC.

This clonotype was detected a few times. The V gene is TRBV20-1, the J gene TRBJ2-3; 13 nucleotides match TRBD2. The CDR3 has 14 amino acids. V dropped 6 bases and J dropped 4; count of bases not matched to a gene: 4. In germline, CDR1 is DFQATT, CDR2 SNEGSKA (reference sequence). The CDR3 spells CSARLAGGADTQYF. CDR3 nucleotide sequence: TGCAGTGCCCGACTAGCGGGAGGTGCAGATACGCAGTATTTT.

This clonotype was counted a few times. The chain couples TRBV20-1 to TRBJ2-5; D possibly uses TRBD1 or TRBD2 (5 bases each). This CDR3 is 13 amino acids long. Germline V gives CDR1 DFQATT, CDR2 SNEGSKA (reference sequence). In nucleotides, the CDR3 is TGCAGCTCCCGGGACGGGACCCAAGAGACCCAGTACTTC. It is translated as CSSRDGTQETQYF.

This clonotype has a handful of counts. This chain joins TRBV7-3 and TRBJ2-5; D possibly corresponds to TRBD2 (5 bases). The CDR3 is 15 residues long. CDR1 and CDR2 from the germline V gene are SGHTA and FQGTGA. Trimming stripped 0 bases from V and 1 base from J, with 9 bases between. CDR3 nucleotide sequence: TGTGCCAGCAGCTTAACAGCAACTAGCCAAGAGACCCAGTACTTC. Translating it yields CASSLTATSQETQYF. Full variable domain (remainder filled in from reference TRBV7-3 and TRBJ2-5): GAGVSQTPSNKVTEKGKYVELRCDPISGHTALYWYRQSLGQGPEFLIYFQGTGAADDSGLPNDRFFAVRPEGSVSTLKIQRTERGDSAVYLCASSLTATSQETQYFGPGTRLLVL.

This clonotype was counted between two and nine times. The rearrangement joins TRBV6-2 or TRBV6-3 to TRBJ2-7; 9 positions agree with TRBD1. CDR3 length: 13 amino acids. Germline-derived CDR1 and CDR2 are MNHEY and SVGEGT. V trimming: 6 bases; J trimming: 3 bases; junction bases outside the gene matches: 3. CDR3 loop: CASRQTGGYEQYF. CDR3 nucleotide sequence: TGTGCCAGCAGGCAGACAGGGGGCTACGAGCAGTACTTC.

The chain is built from TRBV19 and TRBJ2-3; D is possibly TRBD2 (6 bases). The CDR3 is 14 residues long. V shed 3 bases and J shed 1 base, with 8 bases lying between them. Germline V CDR1 and CDR2: LNHDA, SQIVND (reference sequence). The chain's CDR3 is CASSMASGTDTQYF. The CDR3 nucleotides are TGTGCCAGTAGTATGGCTAGCGGCACAGATACGCAGTATTTT.

This chain uses TRBV6-1 with TRBJ2-7; D perhaps matches TRBD2 (6 bases). The CDR3 loop spans 14 amino acids. V lost 5 bases, J lost 2 bases, and 13 bases lay in between. Germline CDR1 reads MNHNS; CDR2 reads SASEGT. DNA for the CDR3: TGTGCCAGCAGTTTATCTAGCGCGACCTACGAGCAGTACTTC. This codes for CASSLSSATYEQYF.

J is TRBJ2-6 and V is TRBV7-2; D possibly corresponds to TRBD1 (6 bases). Germline assignment: CDR1 SGHTA and CDR2 FQGNSA. The length of the CDR3 is 16 residues. V was cut by 4 bases and J by 3 bases, with 13 bases left in between. CDR3 amino acids: CASSSIQGGGANVLTF. CDR3 bases: TGTGCCAGCAGCTCGATACAGGGCGGTGGGGCCAACGTCCTGACTTTC.

The rearrangement joins TRBV7-9 to TRBJ2-1; D gene uncertain. Germline V gene sequence: CDR1 SEHNR, CDR2 FQNEAQ (reference sequence). The CDR3 contains 13 residues. V lost 5 bases to trimming and J lost 6 bases, with 11 bases between them. The CDR3 bases are TGTGCCAGCAGCCCCAAGCCCCGCAATGAGCAGTTCTTC. It yields the protein CASSPKPRNEQFF.

The chain is built from TRBV7-2 and TRBJ2-1; 9 nucleotides line up with TRBD2. Germline V gene lookup returns CDR1 SGHTA and CDR2 FQGNSA. J gave up 9 bases and V 4 bases, and 10 bases lay outside the gene matches. The CDR3 consists of 15 residues. The CDR3 DNA reads TGTGCCAGCAGCTGGGGCGGGGGGGATGGTCGTGAGCAGTTCTTC. Its translation: CASSWGGGDGREQFF.

This clonotype was counted a few times. The chain couples TRBV27 to TRBJ1-2; possibly TRBD1 for D (5 bases). The CDR3 is made up of 16 amino acids. V lost 1 base to trimming and J lost 3 bases, with 15 bases between them. Germline CDR1 reads MNHEY; CDR2 reads SMNVEV (reference sequence). The CDR3 sequence: CASSLFGDLGDYGYTF. CDR3 nucleotide sequence: TGTGCCAGCAGTTTATTCGGGGATCTAGGGGACTATGGCTACACCTTC.

The chain is built from TRBV20-1 and TRBJ2-2, with a weak D call TRBD2 (7 bases). The V end was cut by 2 bases, the J end by 6 bases, with 22 bases between. Germline V lookup: CDR1 DFQATT, CDR2 SNEGSKA (reference sequence). The CDR3 consists of 17 residues. The chain's CDR3 is CSARSRLSGGAAGELFF. Written as DNA, the CDR3 is TGCAGTGCTAGATCCCGCCTCTCGGGGGGCGCCGCCGGGGAGCTGTTTTTT.

This clonotype was found a few times. The chain recombines TRBV6-2 or TRBV6-3 with TRBJ2-1, with 7 positions matching TRBD2. V was pared by 5 bases and J by 4 bases, with 5 bases of the junction left unmatched. CDR1 and CDR2 from the germline V gene are MNHEY and SVGEGT. This CDR3 contains 14 residues. CDR3 DNA: TGTGCCAGCAGTCTGGGGGGGGAGTACAATGAGCAGTTCTTC. Translated: CASSLGGEYNEQFF.

This clonotype was observed a handful of times. V usage is TRBV5-4 and J usage is TRBJ2-7; 9 bases line up with TRBD1. The V gene's germline CDR1 is SGHNT and CDR2 YYREEE (reference sequence). V shed 5 bases, J shed 2 bases, and the junction held 11 bases outside the gene matches. The CDR3 spans 16 residues. The DNA for the CDR3 is TGTGCCAGCAGTACCCAATGGGGACAGGGAACCTACGAGCAGTACTTC. Translating it yields CASSTQWGQGTYEQYF.

The V gene is TRBV20-1, the J gene TRBJ1-3; D is perhaps TRBD1 (5 bases). This CDR3 is built from 15 residues. V shed 0 bases and J shed 2 bases, with 11 bases lying between them. Germline V CDR1 and CDR2: DFQATT, SNEGSKA (reference sequence). The CDR3 nucleotides read TGCAGTGCTAGAGACCCATTGGGGGCTGGAAACACCATATATTTT. Residues: CSARDPLGAGNTIYF.

The V and J genes are TRBV20-1 and TRBJ2-2, with 8 bases fitting TRBD2. V shed 2 bases, J shed 4 bases, and the junction held 0 bases outside the gene matches. CDR3 size: 13 residues. Germline-derived CDR1 and CDR2 are DFQATT and SNEGSKA (reference sequence). CDR3 in amino acids: CSARLAGTGELFF. In DNA form, the CDR3 reads TGCAGTGCTAGACTAGCGGGCACCGGGGAGCTGTTTTTT.

The chain employs TRBV7-6 and TRBJ2-4; D is unresolved. This CDR3 has 16 amino acids. Trimming shortened V by 2 bases and J by 6 bases, and 17 bases separated the two germline ends. From germline, CDR1 is SGHVS and CDR2 FNYEAQ. The DNA of the CDR3 is TGTGCCAGCAGCTTAACCACTTTGGGCTTGGGAAACATTCAGTACTTC. It translates to CASSLTTLGLGNIQYF. The entire variable domain, with the rest obtained from reference TRBV7-6 and TRBJ2-4, is as follows: GAGVSQSPRYKVTKRGQDVALRCDPISGHVSLYWYRQALGQGPEFLTYFNYEAQQDKSGLPNDRFSAERPEGSISTLTIQRTEQRDSAMYRCASSLTTLGLGNIQYFGAGTRLSVL.

The V call is TRBV20-1, the J call TRBJ1-5, with 7 bases that match TRBD1. The J segment lost 5 bases and the V segment lost 3 bases, leaving 7 bases of the junction unmatched. The CDR3 totals 14 residues. From germline, CDR1 is DFQATT and CDR2 SNEGSKA (reference sequence). CDR3 sequence reads: CSASLSGGDQPQHF. DNA of the CDR3: TGCAGTGCTAGCTTGTCAGGGGGAGATCAGCCCCAGCATTTT.

In this sample, this clonotype turned up a few times. V and J are TRBV20-1 and TRBJ2-7, with 10 bases lining up with TRBD2. Germline CDR1 DFQATT, CDR2 SNEGSKA (reference sequence). The CDR3 runs 17 residues. J lost 3 bases, V lost 3 bases, and 14 bases had no gene match. CDR3 amino acids: CSASLLAGELSRYEQYF. The CDR3 DNA follows: TGCAGTGCTAGTTTGCTAGCGGGAGAATTGTCCCGCTACGAGCAGTACTTC.

This clonotype turned up a few times. The chain joins TRBV15 to TRBJ2-5, with 8 bases identical to TRBD1. V dropped 5 bases and J dropped 5; count of bases not matched to a gene: 10. Germline-derived CDR1 and CDR2 are LNHNV and YYDKDF (reference sequence). The CDR3 covers 15 residues. CDR3 residues: CATSRTRQGTETQYF. CDR3 in DNA: TGTGCCACCAGCCGTACCCGACAGGGGACGGAGACCCAGTACTTC.

The J gene is TRBJ1-2, the V gene TRBV12-3 or TRBV12-4; weak D call: TRBD1 (5 bases). V was shortened by 6 bases and J by 2 bases, with 10 bases between the two germline ends. This CDR3 is built from 13 residues. CDR3 nucleotides: TGTGCCAGCAGCCACGACAGAAACTATGGCTACACCTTC. Translating gives CASSHDRNYGYTF.

The chain uses TRBV6-2 or TRBV6-3 and TRBJ2-1, with 14 nucleotides matching TRBD2. The CDR3 sequence is 17 residues long. Germline assignment: CDR1 MNHEY and CDR2 SVGEGT. J gave up 4 bases and V 0 bases, and 2 bases lay outside the gene matches. CDR3 sequence (DNA): TGTGCCAGCAGTTACTCGGGACTAGCGGGAGTATACAATGAGCAGTTCTTC. Translation: CASSYSGLAGVYNEQFF.

This clonotype was seen more than once but under ten times. DNA for the CDR3: TGTGCCAGTCGTCCGGGACCAACCGCAGATACGCAGTATTTT. The encoded protein is CASRPGPTADTQYF. The V gene is TRBV19, the J gene TRBJ2-3; the D gene could be TRBD1 or TRBD2 (5 bases each). This CDR3 is built from 14 residues. V shed 8 bases and J shed 4 bases, with 16 bases lying between them. CDR1 is LNHDA and CDR2 is SQIVND in the germline V gene (reference sequence).

V and J are TRBV25-1 and TRBJ2-5, with a tentative D call TRBD2 (7 bases). The V end was cut by 6 bases, the J end by 2 bases, with 16 bases between. This CDR3 contains 15 residues. Germline V lookup: CDR1 MGHDK, CDR2 SYGVNS. In nucleotides, the CDR3 is TGTGCCAGCAGCCCCCGGGGGGCTGGGCAAGAGACCCAGTACTTC. Its protein is CASSPRGAGQETQYF.

The V and J genes are TRBV7-2 and TRBJ2-7; D may correspond to TRBD1 or TRBD2 (5 bases each). The CDR3 length is 15 residues. V lost 5 bases to trimming and J lost 2 bases, with 16 bases between them. Germline V lookup: CDR1 SGHTA, CDR2 FQGNSA. CDR3 in DNA: TGTGCCAGCAGCCCCCTTGGGGCGGGTCCCTACGAGCAGTACTTC. Translated: CASSPLGAGPYEQYF.

The chain carries TRBV7-9 and TRBJ1-2, with TRBD1 matching 11 bases. V lost 4 bases, J lost 4 bases, and 5 bases stayed unmatched. The V gene's germline CDR1 is SEHNR and CDR2 FQNEAQ (reference sequence). The CDR3 has 15 residues. DNA for the CDR3: TGTGCCAGCAGCTACCCCGGGACAGGGGGCTATGGCTACACCTTC. It translates to CASSYPGTGGYGYTF.